Each of the 8 T cell receptor beta chains below was sequenced from the same sample in a study of radiotherapy plus CTLA-4 blockade in lung cancer. Profiling relied on immunoSEQ multiplex PCR, and the TCRdb table lists in-frame clones only, not all of them. The sample includes approximately 50,000 clones, around four fifths of them seen just once. This sample comprised peripheral blood, obtained from a patient treated with radiotherapy plus ipilimumab. All receptors derive from a human donor with non-small cell lung cancer whose response to radiotherapy plus ipilimumab could not be evaluated.

This chain links TRBV29-1 with TRBJ2-5; TRBD1 agrees at 8 bases. V was clipped by 7 bases and J by 3 bases; unmatched bases: 10. The CDR3 extends over 14 amino acids. Germline V gene data show CDR1 as SQVTM and CDR2 as ANQGSEA. The CDR3 here is CSATSGQGKETQYF. The CDR3 bases are TGCAGCGCGACCTCCGGACAGGGAAAAGAGACCCAGTACTTC.

The chain carries TRBV5-1 and TRBJ1-1, with unresolved D. The CDR3 runs 13 residues. Trimming cost V 4 bases and J 0 bases, with 7 bases left between them. Germline CDR1 reads SGHRS; CDR2 reads YFSETQ. In DNA, the CDR3 is TGCGCCAGCAGCCTTACATTGAACACTGAAGCTTTCTTT. Translation gives CASSLTLNTEAFF.

The genes are TRBV18 and TRBJ2-3, with 11 bases aligning to TRBD2. Germline V gene data show CDR1 as KGHSH and CDR2 as LQKENI. The CDR3 consists of 16 residues. J gave up 3 bases and V 2 bases, and 4 bases lay outside the gene matches. The chain's CDR3 is CASSPEGLAVTDTQYF. In DNA form, the CDR3 reads TGTGCCAGCTCACCAGAGGGACTAGCGGTTACAGATACGCAGTATTTT.

This clone was picked up a small number of times. This chain links TRBV25-1 with TRBJ2-5; D perhaps matches TRBD1 (5 bases). The germline V gene has CDR1 MGHDK and CDR2 SYGVNS. The CDR3 spans 11 residues. V shed 6 bases and J shed 5 bases, with 7 bases lying between them. CDR3 sequence reads: CASSRQETQYF. Written as DNA, the CDR3 is TGTGCCAGCAGCCGACAGGAGACCCAGTACTTC. Full variable domain (missing parts from reference TRBV25-1 and TRBJ2-5): EADIYQTPRYLVIGTGKKITLECSQTMGHDKMYWYQQDPGMELHLIHYSYGVNSTEKGDLSSESTVSRIRTEHFPLTLESARPSHTSQYLCASSRQETQYFGPGTRLLVL.

The chain carries TRBV7-9 and TRBJ1-2, with D possibly TRBD1 on 6 matching bases. The CDR3 runs 15 residues. From germline, CDR1 is SEHNR and CDR2 FQNEAQ (reference sequence). Trimming left V 1 base short and J 4 bases short, with 13 bases between. The CDR3 nucleotides are TGTGCCAGCAGCTTAGGGAGACAGGTTTTCTATGGCTACACCTTC. As protein: CASSLGRQVFYGYTF. Looking up the rest from reference TRBV7-9 and TRBJ1-2 gives the full variable domain: DTGVSQNPRHKITKRGQNVTFRCDPISEHNRLYWYRQTLGQGPEFLTYFQNEAQLEKSRLLSDRFSAERPKGSFSTLEIQRTEQGDSAMYLCASSLGRQVFYGYTFGSGTRLTVV.

The chain joins TRBV6-5 to TRBJ2-1, with 7 bases lining up with TRBD2. Unmatched junction bases numbered 7, after V lost 5 bases and J lost 9 bases. This CDR3 has 13 amino acids. Germline V lookup: CDR1 MNHEY, CDR2 SVGAGI. In DNA form, the CDR3 reads TGTGCCAGCAGTCGCGCGGGGGTCGGTGAGCAGTTCTTC. Its protein is CASSRAGVGEQFF.

V is TRBV4-3 and J is TRBJ2-3, with TRBD2 identical over 9 bases. This CDR3 is built from 15 residues. Looked up from germline, CDR1 is LGHNA and CDR2 is YSLEER. The junction had 6 bases not matched to a gene; V was cut back by 1 base and J by 7 bases. CDR3 residues: CASSQAGLAGNTQYF. CDR3 sequence (DNA): TGCGCCAGCAGCCAAGCGGGGCTAGCGGGGAATACGCAGTATTTT.

As for this clone: Other DNA sequences from this sample encode an identical CDR3 as well. The rearrangement links TRBV7-9 to TRBJ2-5, with a tentative D call TRBD1 (5 bases). Germline loops: CDR1 SEHNR, CDR2 FQNEAQ (reference sequence). The V end lost 1 base, the J end lost 1 base, and 7 bases lay between the germline ends. This CDR3 has 14 amino acids. The CDR3 reads CASSLGRAQETQYF. As DNA, the CDR3 is TGTGCCAGCAGCTTAGGCAGGGCCCAAGAGACCCAGTACTTC.